The 13 T cell receptor beta chains below come from one sample, sequenced in a study of T-cell reconstitution after alpha-beta-depleted transplantation in children. Unique molecular identifiers tagged the TCRbeta library. TCRdb re-derived calls from the PCR reads in MiXCR, one entry per CDR3 protein. The sample contains some 600,000 distinct CDR3 sequences, 16% of which appear only once. The sequenced sample was PBMCs from the stem cell graft donor, obtained from the stem cell graft. Receptors originate from a human donor who donated a stem cell graft to a child with acute myeloid leukemia.

This clonotype was found many times. This rearrangement joins TRBV5-6 to TRBJ2-5; D is perhaps TRBD2 (6 bases). The CDR3 totals 15 residues. Germline-derived CDR1 and CDR2 are SGHDT and YYEEEE. V was pared by 0 bases and J by 5 bases, with 14 bases between. CDR3 coding DNA: TGTGCCAGCAGCTTGGTAGCGGACCGGCGGGAGACCCAGTACTTC. Protein: CASSLVADRRETQYF.

This clonotype was detected ten times or more. This chain joins TRBV6-5 and TRBJ2-5; D remains ambiguous. V gave up 0 bases and J gave up 1 base, with 6 bases separating them. Germline V lookup: CDR1 MNHEY, CDR2 SVGAGI. This CDR3 spans 14 amino acids. DNA of the CDR3: TGTGCCAGCAGTTACTCACTCACCCAAGAGACCCAGTACTTC. It codes for CASSYSLTQETQYF.

This clonotype was counted many times. The chain couples TRBV7-2 to TRBJ1-5; D is unclear. Trimming took 6 bases from V and 6 from J, leaving 18 bases between them. The CDR3 loop spans 15 amino acids. Germline V gene lookup returns CDR1 SGHTA and CDR2 FQGNSA. Here the CDR3 reads CASSPPGVRAQPQHF. In DNA form, the CDR3 reads TGTGCCAGCAGTCCCCCCGGGGTCCGTGCTCAGCCCCAGCATTTT.

The chain recombines TRBV4-3 with TRBJ2-7; TRBD1 matches at 10 bases. Germline V lookup: CDR1 LGHNA, CDR2 YSLEER. Trimming removed 3 bases from V and 4 bases from J; junction bases left unmatched: 6. There are 15 residues in the CDR3. CDR3 coding DNA: TGCGCCAGCAGCCACCTCGGGGACAGGGGTTACGAGCAGTACTTC. This codes for CASSHLGDRGYEQYF.

This sequence joins TRBV4-3 and TRBJ2-2; 14 bases align to TRBD2. The CDR3 is 16 amino acids. Germline V gene sequence: CDR1 LGHNA, CDR2 YSLEER. With V trimmed by 4 bases and J by 9 bases, 7 bases remained unmatched. The CDR3 sequence is CASSLGTSGGQRELFF. DNA of the CDR3: TGCGCCAGCAGCCTGGGGACTAGCGGGGGACAGAGGGAGCTGTTTTTT.

This clonotype occurred many times. CDR3 nucleotide sequence: TGCGCCAGCAGCCAAGACCTCACGGTTCGGCGGGGGGCCGGGAATGAGCAGTTCTTC. Its translation: CASSQDLTVRRGAGNEQFF. The V call is TRBV4-3, the J call TRBJ2-1, with 8 bases identical to TRBD2. The V gene's germline CDR1 is LGHNA and CDR2 YSLEER. The V segment lost 0 bases and the J segment 7 bases; nucleotides outside the gene matches: 17. This CDR3 comprises 19 residues.

This clonotype was counted ten times or more. The chain recombines TRBV20-1 with TRBJ2-3, with TRBD1 matching 9 bases. Trimming took 2 bases from V and 0 from J; bases not matched to a gene: 6. Germline CDR1 reads DFQATT; CDR2 reads SNEGSKA (reference sequence). The CDR3 extends over 16 amino acids. The CDR3 DNA reads TGCAGTGCTAGACTCCCCGGGACAGGGAGCACAGATACGCAGTATTTT. Protein product: CSARLPGTGSTDTQYF.

The chain joins TRBV5-1 to TRBJ1-6; D uncertain. This CDR3 contains 16 residues. The germline CDR1 and CDR2 sequences are SGHRS and YFSETQ. V dropped 1 base and J dropped 0 bases, with 8 bases sitting between them. CDR3 region: CASSLRESSYNSPLHF. The CDR3 bases are TGCGCCAGCAGCTTGAGGGAAAGCTCCTATAATTCACCCCTCCACTTT. Based on the CDR3 plus reference TRBV5-1 and TRBJ1-6, the full variable domain is KAGVTQTPRYLIKTRGQQVTLSCSPISGHRSVSWYQQTPGQGLQFLFEYFSETQRNKGNFPGRFSGRQFSNSRSEMNVSTLELGDSALYLCASSLRESSYNSPLHFGNGTRLTVT.

This clonotype has at least ten counts. The gene calls are TRBV12-3 or TRBV12-4 and TRBJ2-1; TRBD2 matches 12 bases. V trimming: 7 bases; J trimming: 7 bases; junction bases outside the gene matches: 8. The CDR3 spans 15 residues. CDR3 DNA: TGTGCCAGCACCGAACTAGCGGGGGGTCTAAATGAGCAGTTCTTC. It encodes CASTELAGGLNEQFF.

This clonotype was counted only a few times. V usage is TRBV5-1 and J usage is TRBJ2-2; D not certain. The CDR3 sequence is 16 residues long. Germline-derived CDR1 and CDR2 are SGHRS and YFSETQ. Trimming cost V 4 bases and J 5 bases, with 18 bases left between them. CDR3: CASSVWKNRGTGELFF. In DNA, the CDR3 is TGCGCCAGCAGCGTATGGAAAAATAGAGGAACCGGGGAGCTGTTTTTT.

This clonotype was detected a few times. CDR3 protein: CASSLGTGNEYEQYF. In DNA, the CDR3 is TGTGCCAGCAGCTTGGGGACAGGGAATGAATACGAGCAGTACTTC. The genes are TRBV7-9 and TRBJ2-7; TRBD1 aligns across 9 bases. The CDR3 contains 15 residues. Germline V gives CDR1 SEHNR, CDR2 FQNEAQ (reference sequence). Losses at the gene ends were 3 bases for V and 4 bases for J; bases not matched to a gene: 7.

There are many counts of this clonotype. The rearrangement uses TRBV6-4 and TRBJ2-3, with TRBD2 matching 9 bases. With V trimmed by 6 bases and J by 2 bases, 6 bases remained unmatched. The CDR3 has 15 residues. Germline V gives CDR1 MRHNA, CDR2 SNTAGT. The CDR3 here is CASSAAGGDTDTQYF. The CDR3, as DNA: TGTGCCAGCAGCGCTGCGGGGGGGGACACAGATACGCAGTATTTT.

The V and J genes are TRBV7-9 and TRBJ1-4; 9 nucleotides line up with TRBD1. Per the germline V gene, CDR1 is SEHNR and CDR2 is FQNEAQ (reference sequence). V shed 0 bases, J shed 8 bases, and the junction held 4 bases outside the gene matches. The CDR3 consists of 15 residues. CDR3 DNA sequence: TGTGCCAGCAGCTTAGCGCGGACAGGGGAGGAAAAACTGTTTTTT. This translates into CASSLARTGEEKLFF.